The 27 T cell receptor beta chains presented below share a single source sample, sequenced in a study of identifying expanded T cells in peripheral blood (dated by TCRdb to about 2019). Library generation was performed with the immunoSEQ multiplex PCR assay. TCRdb re-hosts the immuneACCESS table, in-frame sequences only. Its copies lack some clones; in the studies checked, an unresolved V gene accounts for under half of them, and the cause for the rest is not known. Across this sample there are 100,000 to 150,000 clones, with around nine tenths seen only once. 8% to 9% of the sample comes from the top ten. The sample taken for sequencing was blood. Receptor source: a person between 18 and 69 years old in good health.

The chain uses TRBV5-4 and TRBJ1-2, with 8 nucleotides matching TRBD1. V dropped 6 bases and J dropped 6; count of bases not matched to a gene: 7. This CDR3 has 13 amino acids. Germline assignment: CDR1 SGHNT and CDR2 YYREEE (reference sequence). CDR3 DNA sequence: TGTGCCAGCACAGGGGGCTTTTCGGATGGCTACACCTTC. It encodes CASTGGFSDGYTF.

This clone was seen only once. The rearrangement links TRBV4-2 to TRBJ2-5; D gene unclear. The CDR3 contains 14 residues. V lost 1 base, J lost 5 bases, and 11 bases lay in between. Germline V gene sequence: CDR1 LGHNA, CDR2 YNFKEQ. The CDR3 bases are TGTGCCAGCAGCCAAGGTAGAGAAGCGGAGACCCAGTACTTC. Its protein is CASSQGREAETQYF.

This clone was seen only once. This chain connects TRBV5-8 to TRBJ2-1; TRBD2 matches 10 bases. CDR1 and CDR2 from the germline V gene are SGHTS and YDEGEE. The CDR3 spans 16 residues. Losses at the gene ends were 0 bases for V and 9 bases for J; bases not matched to a gene: 9. The CDR3 DNA is TGTGCCAGCAGCTTGGGCGGCACTAGCGGGACTGGTGAGCAGTTCTTC. Amino acid sequence: CASSLGGTSGTGEQFF.

The rearrangement uses TRBV4-2 and TRBJ2-5, with 10 bases fitting TRBD2. CDR1 LGHNA and CDR2 YNFKEQ come from the germline V gene. This CDR3 spans 16 amino acids. V dropped 0 bases and J dropped 1; count of bases not matched to a gene: 2. This CDR3 is CASSQEKRGGQETQYF. The CDR3 nucleotides read TGTGCCAGCAGCCAAGAGAAGCGGGGGGGCCAAGAGACCCAGTACTTC.

Here the CDR3 reads CASSAGTGPLMPQHF. The CDR3 DNA reads as TGTGCCAGCAGCGCTGGGACAGGTCCCCTAATGCCCCAGCATTTT. The rearrangement links TRBV7-9 to TRBJ1-5, with 8 bases fitting TRBD1. The CDR3 runs to 15 residues. The V gene's germline CDR1 is SEHNR and CDR2 FQNEAQ (reference sequence). Unmatched junction bases numbered 12, after V lost 5 bases and J lost 9 bases.

V usage is TRBV18 and J usage is TRBJ2-1; a possible D gene is TRBD2 (6 bases). Between the trimmed V and J ends, which lost 3 bases and 5 bases, there was a span of 11 bases. CDR1 is KGHSH, CDR2 LQKENI, per germline. The CDR3 sequence is 14 residues long. CDR3 protein: CASSPGTGDNEQFF. As DNA, the CDR3 is TGTGCCAGCTCACCCGGGACTGGTGACAATGAGCAGTTCTTC.

The gene calls are TRBV7-2 and TRBJ1-1, with no clear D. CDR1 and CDR2 from the germline V gene are SGHTA and FQGNSA. This CDR3 has 12 amino acids. Deletions cut 4 bases from V and 11 bases from J, with 14 bases between. The CDR3 loop is CASSSNRIDAFF. DNA for the CDR3: TGTGCCAGCAGCTCTAACAGAATCGACGCTTTCTTT.

The rearrangement links TRBV7-9 to TRBJ2-7; D is ambiguous. This CDR3 spans 13 amino acids. CDR1 SEHNR and CDR2 FQNEAQ come from the germline V gene (reference sequence). Trimming took off 1 base at V and 5 bases at J, with 9 bases between the two ends. DNA of the CDR3: TGTGCCAGCAGCTTAGGTACCCAGGACGAGCAGTACTTC. Protein product: CASSLGTQDEQYF.

The J gene is TRBJ1-2, the V gene TRBV4-1, with 7 positions matching TRBD1. This CDR3 contains 15 residues. V trimming: 5 bases; J trimming: 4 bases; junction bases outside the gene matches: 10. CDR1 MGHRA and CDR2 YSYEKL come from the germline V gene. Here the CDR3 reads CASSISTGSSYGYTF. The CDR3 DNA reads TGCGCCAGCAGCATATCGACAGGGAGTAGCTATGGCTACACCTTC.

This clone was observed a single time. The genes are TRBV7-9 and TRBJ2-7, with D unresolved. The CDR3 is 12 residues long. V was shortened by 5 bases and J by 2 bases, with 7 bases between the two germline ends. CDR1 and CDR2 from the germline V gene are SEHNR and FQNEAQ (reference sequence). The CDR3: CASSVGTYEQYF. In DNA form, the CDR3 reads TGTGCCAGCAGCGTAGGCACCTACGAGCAGTACTTC. The full variable domain, with the rest looked up from reference TRBV7-9 and TRBJ2-7, is DTGVSQNPRHKITKRGQNVTFRCDPISEHNRLYWYRQTLGQGPEFLTYFQNEAQLEKSRLLSDRFSAERPKGSFSTLEIQRTEQGDSAMYLCASSVGTYEQYFGPGTRLTVT.

The V and J genes are TRBV2 and TRBJ1-4; 7 nucleotides agree with TRBD1. Germline V CDR1 and CDR2: SNHLY, FYNNEI. Unmatched junction bases numbered 8, after V lost 10 bases and J lost 3 bases. This CDR3 contains 14 residues. CDR3 amino acids: CATQRDSPNEKLFF. The CDR3 nucleotides read TGTGCCACCCAGAGGGACAGCCCTAATGAAAAACTGTTTTTT.

J is TRBJ1-6 and V is TRBV4-2, with D perhaps TRBD1 (6 bases). The CDR3 consists of 16 residues. CDR1 LGHNA and CDR2 YNFKEQ come from the germline V gene. V was shortened by 0 bases and J by 10 bases, with 16 bases between the two germline ends. CDR3 nucleotide sequence: TGTGCCAGCAGCCAAGATTCAGCCCAGGGGAGATCACCCCTCCACTTT. Translation gives CASSQDSAQGRSPLHF.

The rearrangement links TRBV2 to TRBJ2-4; the match to TRBD2 covers 8 bases. This CDR3 is built from 19 residues. With V trimmed by 2 bases and J by 0 bases, 12 bases remained unmatched. CDR1 is SNHLY, CDR2 FYNNEI, per germline. The CDR3 DNA is TGTGCCAGCAGTGAAATAAGACCGGGGGGGGCGCTAGCCAAAAACATTCAGTACTTC. The encoded protein is CASSEIRPGGALAKNIQYF.

This clone occurred a few times. This chain uses TRBV29-1 with TRBJ1-2; D may be TRBD1 (5 bases). Trimming shortened V by 2 bases and J by 8 bases, and 12 bases separated the two germline ends. CDR3 length equals 12 residues. Germline CDR1 and CDR2: SQVTM and ANQGSEA. The CDR3 sequence: CSVERGGSGYTF. The CDR3 nucleotides are TGCAGCGTTGAAAGGGGAGGGTCCGGCTACACCTTC.

The genes are TRBV4-3 and TRBJ2-4; TRBD2 matches at 10 bases. This CDR3 is 19 amino acids long. Germline V gene sequence: CDR1 LGHNA, CDR2 YSLEER. V shed 2 bases, J shed 1 base, and the junction held 11 bases outside the gene matches. The CDR3 protein is CASSQSLAGEFPAKNIQYF. CDR3 sequence (DNA): TGCGCCAGCAGCCAATCCCTAGCGGGGGAGTTCCCGGCCAAAAACATTCAGTACTTC.

The V call is TRBV7-2, the J call TRBJ2-5; the match to TRBD2 covers 7 bases. In germline, CDR1 is SGHTA, CDR2 FQGNSA. Losses at the gene ends were 4 bases for V and 5 bases for J; bases not matched to a gene: 13. The CDR3 is 16 residues long. The CDR3 region is CASSSLQRGLGETQYF. In DNA form, the CDR3 reads TGTGCCAGCAGCTCCCTCCAGCGGGGCCTGGGGGAGACCCAGTACTTC.

The J gene is TRBJ1-3, the V gene TRBV25-1; D gene ambiguous. The CDR3 is 16 residues long. V was clipped by 7 bases and J by 1 base, with 17 bases between them. Germline V gene lookup returns CDR1 MGHDK and CDR2 SYGVNS. The DNA for the CDR3 is TGTGCCAGCAAACCTTCCGACTTTCAATCTGGAAACACCATATATTTT. Its translation is CASKPSDFQSGNTIYF. The full variable domain, its missing parts supplied by reference TRBV25-1 and TRBJ1-3, is EADIYQTPRYLVIGTGKKITLECSQTMGHDKMYWYQQDPGMELHLIHYSYGVNSTEKGDLSSESTVSRIRTEHFPLTLESARPSHTSQYLCASKPSDFQSGNTIYFGEGSWLTVV.

The chain employs TRBV28 and TRBJ2-7; unclear D gene. The V gene's germline CDR1 is MDHEN and CDR2 SYDVKM. The ends were cut back, 3 bases at V and 3 bases at J, with 9 bases in the middle. This CDR3 comprises 13 residues. The CDR3 loop reads CASSFERDYEQYF. As DNA, the CDR3 is TGTGCCAGCAGTTTTGAAAGGGACTACGAGCAGTACTTC.

The V call is TRBV12-5, the J call TRBJ2-2, with unresolved D. V lost 6 bases and J lost 7, with 9 bases in between. The CDR3 loop spans 12 amino acids. CDR1 and CDR2 from the germline V gene are LGHNT and FRNRAP. The CDR3 DNA reads as TGTGCTAGTGGCTCAACAAGCGGGGAGCTGTTTTTT. Protein sequence: CASGSTSGELFF.

This chain joins TRBV6-5 and TRBJ1-4, with no clear D. CDR1 and CDR2 (germline): MNHEY, SVGAGI. The CDR3 is 15 residues long. V was trimmed by 6 bases and J by 3 bases, leaving 14 bases between them. The DNA for the CDR3 is TGTGCCAGCAGCACCTACGAGCGGGCTAATGAAAAACTGTTTTTT. It is translated as CASSTYERANEKLFF.

The gene calls are TRBV15 and TRBJ1-2; no clear D gene. Per germline, CDR1 LNHNV and CDR2 YYDKDF (reference sequence). The CDR3 totals 15 residues. Trimming took 5 bases from V and 0 from J, leaving 13 bases between them. The CDR3 loop is CATSEGLGTNYGYTF. CDR3 coding DNA: TGTGCCACCAGCGAAGGGTTGGGCACTAACTATGGCTACACCTTC. The entire variable domain, with the rest obtained from reference TRBV15 and TRBJ1-2, is as follows: DAMVIQNPRYQVTQFGKPVTLSCSQTLNHNVMYWYQQKSSQAPKLLFHYYDKDFNNEADTPDNFQSRRPNTSFCFLDIRSPGLGDTAMYLCATSEGLGTNYGYTFGSGTRLTVV.

The J gene is TRBJ2-5, the V gene TRBV7-9, with no clear D. This CDR3 region has 13 residues. The V and J ends lost 2 bases and 2 bases respectively, with 6 bases between them. Germline CDR1 is SEHNR and CDR2 is FQNEAQ (reference sequence). In DNA form, the CDR3 reads TGTGCCAGCAGCTTATTGGGTCAAGAGACCCAGTACTTC. Protein sequence: CASSLLGQETQYF.

The table lists this clone with a count of one. The chain has TRBV19 and TRBJ1-1, with D possibly TRBD1 on 5 matching bases. The CDR3 sequence is 12 residues long. V was trimmed by 8 bases and J by 4 bases, leaving 11 bases between them. CDR1 LNHDA and CDR2 SQIVND come from the germline V gene (reference sequence). CDR3 amino acids: CASGPGGTEAFF. For the CDR3, the DNA is TGTGCCAGTGGCCCCGGGGGCACTGAAGCTTTCTTT.

The gene calls are TRBV27 and TRBJ2-3; 7 nucleotides align to TRBD1. Germline V gene sequence: CDR1 MNHEY, CDR2 SMNVEV (reference sequence). The CDR3 runs 19 residues. After removal of 4 bases from V and 3 bases from J, the junction contained 19 bases not matched to a gene. The CDR3 DNA reads TGTGCCAGCAGTTGGGCAGGGGGTGGCTTAAGGGGAAGTACAGATACGCAGTATTTT. Translation gives CASSWAGGGLRGSTDTQYF.

This sequence joins TRBV5-1 and TRBJ2-7; 12 bases align to TRBD2. The trim removed 2 bases at V and 8 bases at J, leaving 5 bases unmatched. The CDR3 loop spans 14 amino acids. Germline V CDR1 and CDR2: SGHRS, YFSETQ. Here the CDR3 DNA reads TGCGCCAGCAGCTTTAGACTAGCGGGAGAGCAGCAGTACTTC. It encodes CASSFRLAGEQQYF.

The chain uses TRBV4-1 and TRBJ1-1; D is unclear. The V gene lost 4 bases and the J gene lost 1 base, with 7 bases spanning the gap. The CDR3 consists of 13 residues. Germline assignment: CDR1 MGHRA and CDR2 YSYEKL. This CDR3 is CASSRLRNTEAFF. The CDR3 DNA reads TGCGCCAGCAGCCGACTAAGGAACACTGAAGCTTTCTTT.

The rearrangement joins TRBV4-2 to TRBJ2-2, with D tentatively TRBD2 (5 bases). Germline CDR1 and CDR2: LGHNA and YNFKEQ. The ends were cut back, 4 bases at V and 2 bases at J, with 11 bases in the middle. The CDR3 has 15 residues. The DNA for the CDR3 is TGTGCCAGCAGCCCCCGGGATCCTAACACCGGGGAGCTGTTTTTT. This encodes CASSPRDPNTGELFF.